These 16 T cell receptor beta chains were all obtained from the same sample, sequenced in a study of glioma-infiltrating T cells. Amplification of TCR alpha and beta CDR3 regions from RNA used iRepertoire nested multiplex PCR. Via MiXCR, TCRdb re-called the multiplex PCR reads, giving one row per CDR3 protein. The top ten clones hold about 12% of a sample with more than 350,000 distinct CDR3 sequences, 41% of them seen once. The sequenced sample was glioma tissue, nonneoplastic brain tissue, or PBMCs (not recorded which). The source of these receptors is a human donor with low-grade glioma or glioblastoma, undergoing nonglioma brain surgery, or in good health (not recorded which).

This clonotype came up a few times. The rearrangement uses TRBV7-9 and TRBJ2-3; TRBD2 agrees at 11 bases. The V gene's germline CDR1 is SEHNR and CDR2 FQNEAQ (reference sequence). V lost 5 bases, J lost 4 bases, and 8 bases stayed unmatched. This CDR3 is 16 amino acids long. As DNA, the CDR3 is TGTGCCAGCAGCCTCCTAGCGGGAGGTTGGTCAGATACGCAGTATTTT. Amino acids: CASSLLAGGWSDTQYF.

Turning to this clonotype: A much larger clonotype is one base distant, so this may be a read error. The chain is built from TRBV15 and TRBJ1-2, with unresolved D. Germline CDR1 LNHNV, CDR2 YYDKDF (reference sequence). The CDR3 sequence is 18 residues long. As DNA, the CDR3 is TGTGCCACCAGCAGAGATCAAATCGGCTTACGGGCTAACTATGGCTACATCTTC. Its protein product is CATSRDQIGLRANYGYIF.

The gene calls are TRBV12-5 and TRBJ2-2; no firm D call. Germline loops: CDR1 LGHNT, CDR2 FRNRAP. The V end was cut by 9 bases, the J end by 1 base, with 12 bases between. CDR3 size: 14 residues. The CDR3, as DNA: TGTGCTAGGAAATTGGATGAGAACACCGGGGAGCTGTTTTTT. Residues: CARKLDENTGELFF.

Concerning this clonotype itself: A much larger clone is a single base away; this may be a read error. The CDR3 does not end in the conserved phenylalanine or tryptophan, so this is likely a read error. The chain has TRBV27 and TRBJ2-5, with D possibly being TRBD2 (6 bases). The CDR3 covers 13 residues. V was trimmed by 8 bases and J by 0 bases, leaving 10 bases between them. Germline V gene lookup returns CDR1 MNHEY and CDR2 SMNVEV (reference sequence). CDR3: CASRGGYQETQYS. The CDR3 DNA is TGTGCCAGCCGTGGGGGGTACCAAGAGACCCAGTACTCC.

Of note for this clonotype: A single base separates this from a much larger clone, so it may be a read error. The J gene is TRBJ2-7, the V gene TRBV27, with unresolved D. CDR3 length equals 16 residues. Germline-derived CDR1 and CDR2 are MNHEY and SMNVEV (reference sequence). Trimming shortened V by 3 bases and J by 7 bases, and 22 bases separated the two germline ends. In DNA, the CDR3 is TGTGCCAGCAGTTTTTTGGGGTTCGCCTCCTACAATGAGCAGTACTTC. Protein product: CASSFLGFASYNEQYF.

The sample holds a few counts of this clonotype. The chain employs TRBV12-3 or TRBV12-4 and TRBJ2-2; maybe TRBD2 (6 bases). The ends were cut back, 7 bases at V and 3 bases at J, with 12 bases in the middle. This CDR3 region has 14 residues. CDR3 residues: CASISTSYTGELFF. For the CDR3, the DNA is TGTGCCAGCATTTCCACTAGCTACACCGGGGAGCTGTTTTTT.

This clonotype was observed a few times. This chain joins TRBV6-5 and TRBJ1-3, with unresolved D. CDR1 MNHEY and CDR2 SVGAGI come from the germline V gene. The germline V and J ends were trimmed by 5 bases and 5 bases, with 7 bases remaining between them. There are 12 residues in the CDR3. The CDR3 loop is CASSTHRNTIYF. The CDR3 DNA follows: TGTGCCAGCAGTACCCATAGAAACACCATATATTTT.

This clonotype appeared a single time. V gene TRBV7-2 combines with J gene TRBJ2-7; perhaps TRBD2 as D (5 bases). The germline V gene has CDR1 SGHTA and CDR2 FQGNSA. CDR3 length: 12 residues. Deletions cut 8 bases from V and 3 bases from J, with 11 bases between. CDR3 protein: CASGSGFYEQYF. CDR3 DNA: TGTGCCAGCGGCTCGGGGTTCTACGAGCAGTACTTC. The full variable domain, completed using reference TRBV7-2 and TRBJ2-7, is GAGVSQSPSNKVTEKGKDVELRCDPISGHTALYWYRQSLGQGLEFLIYFQGNSAPDKSGLPSDRFSAERTGGSVSTLTIQRTQQEDSAVYLCASGSGFYEQYFGPGTRLTVT.

Note on this clonotype: The CDR3 does not end in the conserved phenylalanine or tryptophan, so this is likely a read error. J is TRBJ1-1 and V is TRBV27, with D unclear. Between the trimmed V and J ends, which lost 0 bases and 4 bases, there was a span of 6 bases. This CDR3 is built from 13 residues. CDR1 MNHEY and CDR2 SMNVEV come from the germline V gene (reference sequence). CDR3 nucleotide sequence: TGTGCCAGCAGTTTATCTCCGGGCACTGAAGCTTTCCTT. Translating it yields CASSLSPGTEAFL.

This clonotype was seen a few times. V is TRBV28 and J is TRBJ2-4, with 8 bases that match TRBD2. The V gene's germline CDR1 is MDHEN and CDR2 SYDVKM. Trimming cost V 6 bases and J 0 bases; bases outside gene matches: 13. This CDR3 region has 18 residues. CDR3 bases: TGTGCCAGCAGCTCCCCCACCGGGCGGGGGGAAGCCAAAAACATTCAGTACTTC. Translated: CASSSPTGRGEAKNIQYF. The complete variable domain, with remaining parts taken from reference TRBV28 and TRBJ2-4, reads DVKVTQSSRYLVKRTGEKVFLECVQDMDHENMFWYRQDPGLGLRLIYFSYDVKMKEKGDIPEGYSVSREKKERFSLILESASTNQTSMYLCASSSPTGRGEAKNIQYFGAGTRLSVL.

With regard to this clonotype: A much bigger clone sits one base away, suggesting this may be a read error. V and J are TRBV27 and TRBJ2-7; no clear D gene. The germline gives CDR1 MNHEY, CDR2 SMNVEV (reference sequence). Trimming took off 7 bases at V and 8 bases at J, with 12 bases between the two ends. CDR3 length equals 11 residues. The CDR3 DNA sequence: TGTGCCAGCACCCGTCATTACAAGCAGTACTTC. This codes for CASTRHYKQYF.

The CDR3, as DNA: TGTGCCAGCAGTCTCCAAGGAGAGACAGGACGGTACGAGCAGTACTTC. This encodes CASSLQGETGRYEQYF. The chain combines TRBV25-1 with TRBJ2-7; the D gene is possibly TRBD1 (6 bases). V lost 5 bases, J lost 4 bases, and 21 bases lay in between. The CDR3 is 16 amino acids. CDR1 is MGHDK, CDR2 SYGVNS, per germline.

About this clonotype: Lacking the conserved final phenylalanine or tryptophan, this CDR3 likely reflects a read error. This chain joins TRBV27 and TRBJ2-1; tentatively, D is TRBD2 (6 bases). V was shortened by 5 bases and J by 6 bases, with 17 bases between the two germline ends. Germline CDR1 MNHEY, CDR2 SMNVEV (reference sequence). The CDR3 contains 15 residues. The CDR3, as DNA: TGTGCCAGCAGTCCCGGGACTGCCGGGCTCAATGAGCAGTTCCTC. Its protein product is CASSPGTAGLNEQFL.

On this clonotype: A much larger clone differs by one base, so this may be a read error. The V and J genes are TRBV28 and TRBJ2-1, with 8 positions matching TRBD2. Germline assignment: CDR1 MDHEN and CDR2 SYDVKM. The CDR3 consists of 16 residues. The CDR3 region is CASTPGRGRGYNEQSF. CDR3 nucleotides: TGTGCCAGCACCCCCGGGAGGGGCAGGGGCTACAATGAGCAGTCCTTC.

Points on this clonotype: This may stem from a read error, because a much larger clone lies one nucleotide away. The V gene is TRBV27, the J gene TRBJ2-3, with D possibly being TRBD1 (5 bases). V lost 6 bases to trimming and J lost 3 bases, with 16 bases between them. The CDR3 is made up of 15 amino acids. Germline V lookup: CDR1 MNHEY, CDR2 SMNVEV (reference sequence). The CDR3 region is CASSYSAKGTDTQYF. The CDR3 DNA sequence: TGTGCCAGCAGCTACTCAGCGAAGGGGACAGATACGCAGTATTTT.

Notes on this clonotype: A much larger clone sits a single nucleotide away, making a read error possible. The conserved phenylalanine or tryptophan is not found at the CDR3 terminus, so this likely reflects a read error. The chain is built from TRBV27 and TRBJ2-1; D unresolved. From germline, CDR1 is MNHEY and CDR2 SMNVEV (reference sequence). The ends were cut back, 8 bases at V and 3 bases at J, with 8 bases in the middle. The CDR3 has 12 amino acids. Written as DNA, the CDR3 is TGTGCCAGCGGTCCAAGCTACAATGAGCAGTTCCTC. It specifies CASGPSYNEQFL.